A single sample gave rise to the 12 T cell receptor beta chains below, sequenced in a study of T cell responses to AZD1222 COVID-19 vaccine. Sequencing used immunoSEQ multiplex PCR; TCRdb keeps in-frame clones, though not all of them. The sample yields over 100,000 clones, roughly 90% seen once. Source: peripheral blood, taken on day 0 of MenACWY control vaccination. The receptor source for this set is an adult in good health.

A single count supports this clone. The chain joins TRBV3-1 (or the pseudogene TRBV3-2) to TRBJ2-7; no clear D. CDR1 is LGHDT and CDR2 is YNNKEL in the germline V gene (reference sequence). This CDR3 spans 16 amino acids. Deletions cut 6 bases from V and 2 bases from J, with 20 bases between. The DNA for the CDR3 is TGTGCCAGCAGTGCCAGGTTGGGCAGTGCGGCCTACGAGCAGTACTTC. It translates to CASSARLGSAAYEQYF.

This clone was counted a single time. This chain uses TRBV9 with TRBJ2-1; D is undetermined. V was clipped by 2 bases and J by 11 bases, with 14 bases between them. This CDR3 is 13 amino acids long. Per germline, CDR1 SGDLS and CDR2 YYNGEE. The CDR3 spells CASSVSERLKQFF. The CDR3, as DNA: TGTGCCAGCAGCGTTTCGGAGCGACTTAAGCAGTTCTTC.

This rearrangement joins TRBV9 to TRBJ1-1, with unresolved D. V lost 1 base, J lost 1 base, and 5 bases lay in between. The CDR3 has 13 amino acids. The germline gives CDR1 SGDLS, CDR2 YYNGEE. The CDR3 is CASSVHRNTEAFF. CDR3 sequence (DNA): TGTGCCAGCAGCGTACACAGGAACACTGAAGCTTTCTTT.

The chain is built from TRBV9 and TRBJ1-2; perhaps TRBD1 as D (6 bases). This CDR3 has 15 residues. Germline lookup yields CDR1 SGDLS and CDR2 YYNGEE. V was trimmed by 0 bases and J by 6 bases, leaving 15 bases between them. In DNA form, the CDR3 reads TGTGCCAGCAGCGTAGGGAGGGGGGGGGCGCATGGCTACACCTTC. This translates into CASSVGRGGAHGYTF.

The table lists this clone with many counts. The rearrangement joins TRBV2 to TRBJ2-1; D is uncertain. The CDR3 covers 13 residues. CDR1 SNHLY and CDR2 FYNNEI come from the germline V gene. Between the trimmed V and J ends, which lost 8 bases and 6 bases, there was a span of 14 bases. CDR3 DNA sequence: TGTGCCAGCTATCGAGACCTTGGCAATGAGCAGTTCTTC. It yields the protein CASYRDLGNEQFF.

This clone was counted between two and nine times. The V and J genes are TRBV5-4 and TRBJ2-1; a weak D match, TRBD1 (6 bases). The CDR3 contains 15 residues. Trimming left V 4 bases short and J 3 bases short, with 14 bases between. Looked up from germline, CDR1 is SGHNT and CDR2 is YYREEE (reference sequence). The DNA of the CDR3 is TGTGCCAGCAGCCCCAGGGGTCGAGACTACAATGAGCAGTTCTTC. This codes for CASSPRGRDYNEQFF.

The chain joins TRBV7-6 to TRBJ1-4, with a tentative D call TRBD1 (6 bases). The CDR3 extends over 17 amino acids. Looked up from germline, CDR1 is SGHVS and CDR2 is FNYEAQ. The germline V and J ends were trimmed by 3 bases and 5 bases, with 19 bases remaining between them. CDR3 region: CASSLERGGTGNEKLFF. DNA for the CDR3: TGTGCCAGCAGCTTGGAGAGGGGGGGGACGGGAAATGAAAAACTGTTTTTT.

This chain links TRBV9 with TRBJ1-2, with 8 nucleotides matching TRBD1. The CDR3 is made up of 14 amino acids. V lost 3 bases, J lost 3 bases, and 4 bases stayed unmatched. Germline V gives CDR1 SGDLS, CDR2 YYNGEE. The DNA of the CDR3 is TGTGCCAGCAGCGAGGGACAGGCAGACTATGGCTACACCTTC. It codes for CASSEGQADYGYTF.

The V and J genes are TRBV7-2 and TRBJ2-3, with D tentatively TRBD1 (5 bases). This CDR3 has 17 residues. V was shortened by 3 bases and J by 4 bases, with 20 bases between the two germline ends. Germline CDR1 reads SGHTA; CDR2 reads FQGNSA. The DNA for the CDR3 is TGTGCCAGCAGCTTGCGTGCCTTTGGACAAAGCGCAGATACGCAGTATTTT. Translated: CASSLRAFGQSADTQYF.

The CDR3 here is CASSGDRSSYNEQFF. The DNA for the CDR3 is TGTGCCAGCAGCGGGGACAGGTCTTCCTACAATGAGCAGTTCTTC. The chain joins TRBV2 to TRBJ2-1; TRBD1 matches at 8 bases. From germline, CDR1 is SNHLY and CDR2 FYNNEI. This CDR3 region has 15 residues. V lost 6 bases to trimming and J lost 1 base; unmatched junction nucleotides: 5.

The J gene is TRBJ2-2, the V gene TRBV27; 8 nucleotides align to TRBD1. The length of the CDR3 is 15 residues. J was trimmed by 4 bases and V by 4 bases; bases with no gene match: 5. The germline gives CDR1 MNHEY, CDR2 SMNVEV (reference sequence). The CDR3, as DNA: TGTGCCAGCAGTTGGGACAGGAGCAGCACCGGGGAGCTGTTTTTT. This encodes CASSWDRSSTGELFF.

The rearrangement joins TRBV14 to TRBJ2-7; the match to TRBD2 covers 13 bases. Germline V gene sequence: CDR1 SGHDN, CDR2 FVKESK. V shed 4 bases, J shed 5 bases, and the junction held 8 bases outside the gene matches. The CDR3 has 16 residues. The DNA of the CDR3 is TGTGCCAGCAGCCTTGGACTAGCGGGAGTCAACCACGAGCAGTACTTC. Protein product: CASSLGLAGVNHEQYF. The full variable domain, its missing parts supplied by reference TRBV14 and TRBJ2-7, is EAGVTQFPSHSVIEKGQTVTLRCDPISGHDNLYWYRRVMGKEIKFLLHFVKESKQDESGMPNNRFLAERTGGTYSTLKVQPAELEDSGVYFCASSLGLAGVNHEQYFGPGTRLTVT.